The source of this T cell receptor beta chain is a study of blood T cell repertoires in COVID-19. About the study: Donors in the United States, Italy and Spain gave samples during acute or convalescent COVID-19. T cells, B-cell-depleted T cells, or PBMCs supplied cDNA or gDNA.

In the original processing: Amplified reference gene primers provided the basis for estimating nucleated cell counts. Repertoires were generated with immunoSEQ multiplex PCR, while TCRdb's copy carries only in-frame clones and drops some. The V and J calls and clone size were taken over from that table, and D and trimming were inferred from the DNA. The sample shows 70,000 or so clones, approximately 90% of them seen only once. Trimming removed 3 bases from V and 5 bases from J, with 13 bases in between. Germline assignment: CDR1 LNHDA and CDR2 SQIVND (reference sequence). The CDR3 runs to 14 residues.

The sequenced sample was peripheral blood. The chain employs TRBV19 and TRBJ1-1, with a possible D match to TRBD1 (6 bases). The sequence derives from a man aged 60-69 years with acute or convalescent COVID-19. The CDR3 DNA is TGTGCCAGTAGTATCACAGGGATAGAAACTGAAGCTTTCTTT. Protein product: CASSITGIETEAFF.